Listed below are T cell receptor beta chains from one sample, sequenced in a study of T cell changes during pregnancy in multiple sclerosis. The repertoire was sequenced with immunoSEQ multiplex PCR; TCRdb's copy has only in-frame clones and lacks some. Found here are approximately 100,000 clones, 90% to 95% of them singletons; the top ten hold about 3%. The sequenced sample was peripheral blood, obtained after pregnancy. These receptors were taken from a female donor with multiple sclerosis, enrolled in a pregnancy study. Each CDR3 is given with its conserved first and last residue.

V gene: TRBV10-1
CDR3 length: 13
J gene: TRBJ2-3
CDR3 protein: CASQRYRADTQYF

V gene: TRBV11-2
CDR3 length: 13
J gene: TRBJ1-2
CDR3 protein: CASTWGTGYGYTF

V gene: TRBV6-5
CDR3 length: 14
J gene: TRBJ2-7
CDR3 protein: CASSSRQGRYEQYF

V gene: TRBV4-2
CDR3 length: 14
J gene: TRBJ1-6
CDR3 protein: CASSQAQGARTLHF

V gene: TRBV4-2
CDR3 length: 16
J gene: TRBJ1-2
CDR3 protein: CASSQTSTSLGYGYTF

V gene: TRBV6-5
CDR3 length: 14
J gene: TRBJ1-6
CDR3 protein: CASSYDRFNSPLHF

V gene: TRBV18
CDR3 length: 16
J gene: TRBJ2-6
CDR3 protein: CASPTVAGSGANVLTF

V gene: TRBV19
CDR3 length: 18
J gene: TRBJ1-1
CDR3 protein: CASSKRGGQGAPNTEAFF

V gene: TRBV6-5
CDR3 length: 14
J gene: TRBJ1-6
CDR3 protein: CASTRGVGNSPLHF

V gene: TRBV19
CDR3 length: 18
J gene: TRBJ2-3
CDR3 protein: CASSTTLGELVGTDTQYF

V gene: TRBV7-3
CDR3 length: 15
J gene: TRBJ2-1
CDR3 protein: CASSSDRGSYNEQFF

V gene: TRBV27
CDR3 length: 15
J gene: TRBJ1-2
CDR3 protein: CASSLGARGGDGYTF

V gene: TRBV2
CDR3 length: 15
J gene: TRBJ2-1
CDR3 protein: CASSEYPGGIHEQFF

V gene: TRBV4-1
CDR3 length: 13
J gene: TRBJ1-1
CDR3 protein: CASSHHPNTEAFF

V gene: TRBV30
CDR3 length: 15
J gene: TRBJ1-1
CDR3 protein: CAWIDKGPKGTEAFF

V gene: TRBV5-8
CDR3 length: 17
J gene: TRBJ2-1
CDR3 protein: CASSLGTGAASYNEQFF

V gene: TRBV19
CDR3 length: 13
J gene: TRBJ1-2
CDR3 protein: CASSIGPGNGYTF

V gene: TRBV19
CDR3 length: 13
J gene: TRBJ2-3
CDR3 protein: CASSATGSDTQYF

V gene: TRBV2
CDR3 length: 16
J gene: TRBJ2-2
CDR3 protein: CASSEPPGLASGELFF

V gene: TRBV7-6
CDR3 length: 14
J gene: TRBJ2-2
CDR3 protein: CASSLARATGELFF

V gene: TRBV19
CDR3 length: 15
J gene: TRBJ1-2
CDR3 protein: CASSAPGGKSFGYTF

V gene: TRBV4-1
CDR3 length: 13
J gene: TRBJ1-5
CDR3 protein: CASSPGTDQPQHF

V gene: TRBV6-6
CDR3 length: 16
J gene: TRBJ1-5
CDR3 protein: CASSLTGLGSNQPQHF

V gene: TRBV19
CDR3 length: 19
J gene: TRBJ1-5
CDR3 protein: CASSIDLEGARNPNQPQHF

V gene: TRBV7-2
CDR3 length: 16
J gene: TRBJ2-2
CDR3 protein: CASSQRQGIFPGELFF

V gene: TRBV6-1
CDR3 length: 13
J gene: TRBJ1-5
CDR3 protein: CASSSGPYQPQHF

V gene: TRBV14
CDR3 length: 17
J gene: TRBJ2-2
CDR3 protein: CASSPLLQGWGTGELFF

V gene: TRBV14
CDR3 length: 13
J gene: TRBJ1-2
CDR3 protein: CASSLGQGSGYTF

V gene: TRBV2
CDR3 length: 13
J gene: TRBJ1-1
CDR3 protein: CASSSQGYTEAFF

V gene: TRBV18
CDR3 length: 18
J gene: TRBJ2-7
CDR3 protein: CASSPFTQGTTEASEQYF

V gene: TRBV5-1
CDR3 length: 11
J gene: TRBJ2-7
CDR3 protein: CASSGTSGQYF

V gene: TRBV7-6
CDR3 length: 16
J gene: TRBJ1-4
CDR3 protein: CASSLGYRGRREKLFF

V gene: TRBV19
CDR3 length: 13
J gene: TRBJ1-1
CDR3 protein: CASSINPSGRAFF

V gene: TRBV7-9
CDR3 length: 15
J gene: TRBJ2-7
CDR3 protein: CASNTGTGDGYEQYF

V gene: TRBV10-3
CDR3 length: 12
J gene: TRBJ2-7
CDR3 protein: CAISVNGYEQYF

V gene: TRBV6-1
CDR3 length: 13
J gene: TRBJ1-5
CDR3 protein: CASSIGSNQPQHF

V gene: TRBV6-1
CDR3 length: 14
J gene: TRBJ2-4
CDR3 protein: CASSEGGSADIQYF

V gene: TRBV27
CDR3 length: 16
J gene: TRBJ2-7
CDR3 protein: CASSPTDVGGNYEQYF

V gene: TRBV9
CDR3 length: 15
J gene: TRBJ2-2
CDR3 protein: CASSGGLPIPGELFF

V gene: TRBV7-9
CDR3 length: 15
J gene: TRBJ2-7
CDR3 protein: CASSLAGTTLGEQYF

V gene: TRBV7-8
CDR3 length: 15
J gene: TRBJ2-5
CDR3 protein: CASRPGRIERGTQYF

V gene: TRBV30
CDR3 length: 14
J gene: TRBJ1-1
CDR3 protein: CAWSESGKNTEAFF

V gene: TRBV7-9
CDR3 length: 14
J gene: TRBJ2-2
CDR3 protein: CASRFSGDTGELFF

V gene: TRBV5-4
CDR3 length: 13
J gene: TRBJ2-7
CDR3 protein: CASSLEQFSGQYF

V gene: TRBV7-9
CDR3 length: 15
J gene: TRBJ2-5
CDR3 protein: CASSLYELVQETQYF

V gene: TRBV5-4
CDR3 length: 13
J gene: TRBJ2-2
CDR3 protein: CASRVQGAGELFF